The source of this TCR beta chain is a study of cytomegalovirus exposure and HLA in healthy donors. The germline gives CDR1 SGHNT, CDR2 YENEEA. This CDR3 has 15 residues. V was pared by 3 bases and J by 7 bases, with 8 bases of the junction left unmatched. Method: immunoSEQ multiplex PCR; TCRdb's copy keeps in-frame clones and lacks some. The data show 100,000 to 150,000 clones, roughly 89% seen once. The genes are TRBV11-3 and TRBJ2-1; TRBD2 aligns across 8 bases. The sequenced sample was PBMCs. This TCR was recovered from a woman between 18 and 29 years old in good health and CMV-seronegative. The CDR3 nucleotides are TGTGCCAGCAGCTTGTTCGGGGGGGCCCTTAATGAGCAGTTCTTC. Amino acids: CASSLFGGALNEQFF.